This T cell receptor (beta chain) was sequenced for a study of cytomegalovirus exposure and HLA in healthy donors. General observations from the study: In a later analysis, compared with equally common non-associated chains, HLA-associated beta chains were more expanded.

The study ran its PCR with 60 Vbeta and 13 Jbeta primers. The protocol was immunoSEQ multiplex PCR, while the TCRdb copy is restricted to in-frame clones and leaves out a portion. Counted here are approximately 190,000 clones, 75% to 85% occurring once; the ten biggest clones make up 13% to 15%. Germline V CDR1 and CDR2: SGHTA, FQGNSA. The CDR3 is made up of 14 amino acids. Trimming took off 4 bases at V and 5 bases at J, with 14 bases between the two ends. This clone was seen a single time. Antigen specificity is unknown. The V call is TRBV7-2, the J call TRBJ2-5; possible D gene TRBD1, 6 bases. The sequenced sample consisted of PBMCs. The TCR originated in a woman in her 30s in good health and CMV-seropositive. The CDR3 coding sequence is TGTGCCAGCAGCTCCAGGGGAGTTATCGAGACCCAGTACTTC. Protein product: CASSSRGVIETQYF.